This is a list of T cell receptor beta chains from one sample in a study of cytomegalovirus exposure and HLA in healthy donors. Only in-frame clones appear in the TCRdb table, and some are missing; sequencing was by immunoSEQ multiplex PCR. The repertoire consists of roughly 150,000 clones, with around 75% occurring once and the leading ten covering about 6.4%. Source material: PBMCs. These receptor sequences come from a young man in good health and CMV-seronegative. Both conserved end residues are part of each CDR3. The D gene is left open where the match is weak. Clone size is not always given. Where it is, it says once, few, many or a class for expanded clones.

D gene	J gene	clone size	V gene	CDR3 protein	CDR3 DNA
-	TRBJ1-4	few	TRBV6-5	CASSYSGGAREKLFF	TGTGCCAGCAGTTACTCCGGGGGGGCGCGTGAAAAACTGTTTTTT
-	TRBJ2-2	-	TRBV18	CASSLSSGTGELFF	TGTGCCAGCTCACTTTCTTCGGGGACCGGGGAGCTGTTTTTT
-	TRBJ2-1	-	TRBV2	CASRENNNEQFF	TGTGCCAGCAGGGAGAACAACAATGAGCAGTTCTTC
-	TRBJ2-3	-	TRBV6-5	CASSHDSSSTDTQYF	TGTGCCAGCAGTCATGACTCGTCTAGCACAGATACGCAGTATTTT
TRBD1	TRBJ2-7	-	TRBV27	CASSSGDSGAYEQYF	TGTGCCAGCAGTTCCGGGGACAGCGGAGCCTACGAGCAGTACTTC
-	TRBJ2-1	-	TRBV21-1	CASSNRLAGVGQFF	TGTGCCAGCAGCAATCGACTAGCGGGAGTTGGGCAGTTCTTC
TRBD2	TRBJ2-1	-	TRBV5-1	CASSFSGLAGNNEQFF	TGCGCCAGCAGCTTCAGCGGACTAGCGGGCAACAATGAGCAGTTCTTC
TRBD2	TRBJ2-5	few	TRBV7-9	CASSLVAGRQETQYF	TGTGCCAGCAGCTTAGTAGCGGGGAGGCAAGAGACCCAGTACTTC
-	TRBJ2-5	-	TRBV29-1	CSVVLLMETQYF	TGCAGCGTTGTTTTGCTAATGGAGACCCAGTACTTC
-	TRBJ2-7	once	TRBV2	CASSEQGSMYEQYF	TGTGCCAGCAGTGAACAGGGGAGCATGTACGAGCAGTACTTC
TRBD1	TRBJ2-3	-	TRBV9	CASSVADRAPQYF	TGTGCCAGCAGCGTAGCAGACAGGGCACCGCAGTATTTT
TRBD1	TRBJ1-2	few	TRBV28	CASSSPGQVQGYGYTF	TGTGCCAGCAGTTCCCCGGGACAGGTGCAAGGCTATGGCTACACCTTC
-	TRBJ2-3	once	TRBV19	CASRTEEWGDTQYF	TGTGCCAGTAGAACGGAGGAATGGGGAGATACGCAGTATTTT
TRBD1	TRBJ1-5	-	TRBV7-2	CASSPSLGPGDRVDQPQHF	TGTGCCAGCAGCCCTTCCTTGGGTCCTGGGGACAGGGTGGATCAGCCCCAGCATTTT
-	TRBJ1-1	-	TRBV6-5	CASSYSYQGGTFF	TGTGCCAGCAGTTACTCGTACCAGGGTGGAACTTTCTTT
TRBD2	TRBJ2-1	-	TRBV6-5	CASSYSGTSGSNEQFF	TGTGCCAGCAGTTACTCGGGGACTAGCGGGAGCAATGAGCAGTTCTTC
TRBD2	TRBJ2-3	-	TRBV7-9	CASSLRTSGTTDTQYF	TGTGCCAGCAGCTTACGGACTAGCGGGACCACAGATACGCAGTATTTT
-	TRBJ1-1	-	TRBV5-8	CASSLGRPRTNTEAFF	TGTGCCAGCAGCTTGGGCCGTCCTAGAACTAACACTGAAGCTTTCTTT
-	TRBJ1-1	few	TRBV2	CATPRQEFGTEAFF	TGTGCCACCCCGAGACAGGAATTTGGGACTGAAGCTTTCTTT
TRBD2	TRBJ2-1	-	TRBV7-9	CASSLGRVAGGTSYNEQFF	TGTGCCAGCAGCTTGGGTCGGGTAGCGGGAGGGACATCGTACAATGAGCAGTTCTTC
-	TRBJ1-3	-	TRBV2	CASSDQGYSGNTIYF	TGTGCCAGCAGTGACCAGGGGTACTCTGGAAACACCATATATTTT
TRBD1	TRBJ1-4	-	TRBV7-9	CASSDRTGPNEKLFF	TGTGCCAGCAGCGACCGGACAGGGCCTAATGAAAAACTGTTTTTT
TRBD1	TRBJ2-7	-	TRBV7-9	CASSPGTGFYEQYF	TGTGCCAGCTCGCCCGGGACAGGGTTCTACGAGCAGTACTTC
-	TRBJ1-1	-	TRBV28	CASSFPGQNTEAFF	TGTGCCAGCAGTTTCCCGGGACAGAACACTGAAGCTTTCTTT
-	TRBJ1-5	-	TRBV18	CASSPSGRINQPQHF	TGTGCCAGCTCACCAAGCGGCAGGATTAATCAGCCCCAGCATTTT
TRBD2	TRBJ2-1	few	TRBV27	CASSLEREDKQFF	TGTGCCAGCAGTTTGGAGCGGGAGGATAAGCAGTTCTTC
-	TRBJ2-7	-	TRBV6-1	CASRRDPIYEQYF	TGTGCCAGCAGGAGGGATCCAATTTACGAGCAGTACTTC